This T cell receptor beta chain is drawn from a study of human T cells and chemical hapten exposure. Turning to the study itself: For sensitization, 2% DPC was applied to an approximately 2 cm by approximately 2 cm patch of upper inner arm skin.

Sample time point: pre-sensitization, week 0. Treatment here: therapeutic diphenylcyclopropenone sensitization with weekly scalp DPC. Study-wide findings and caveats: Versus controls, significantly more large CDR3 similarity clusters arose from expanded TCRs.

Regarding this clonotype: The target antigen is unknown.

Each CDR3 protein gets one entry after TCRdb re-called the RACE reads with MiXCR. The sample consists of about 290,000 distinct CDR3 sequences, roughly 7.7% of them appearing once. This clonotype was sampled from a man aged 18-30 years with alopecia areata. Some clones in this sample may be carry-over from other donors' samples. Source: whole blood, taken in connection with sensitization to the hapten diphenylcyclopropenone (DPC).

Here the CDR3 DNA reads TGTGCCACCAGTGATTCTGCGAGGAACCAGGGCTACACCTTC. Translation gives CATSDSARNQGYTF. The chain combines TRBV24-1 with TRBJ1-2; no firm D call. V was clipped by 2 bases and J by 8 bases, with 14 bases between them. CDR1 and CDR2 (germline): KGHDR, SFDVKD. The CDR3 extends over 14 amino acids.